This T cell receptor (beta chain) emerged from a study of molecular identifiers for immune sequencing clone quantification (dated by TCRdb to between 2017 and 2018). About the full investigation: For a replicate experiment, the RNA from either around 20,000 or 100,000 naive CD8 T cells was divided into five aliquots, and four of those aliquots went on to sequencing. CD8 T cells were used in a methods study to benchmark molecular-identifier clustering-based TCR repertoire sequencing (MIDCIRS) and TCR RNA copy counting.

Broad study findings and their caveats: In CMV-specific effector cells, clones with more than 20 RNA copies contained over 98% of molecules, whereas in naive cells such clones contained under 1% of molecules. Without barcode sub-clustering, chimeric consensus sequences inflated TCR diversity; chimeras reached as high as 47%. Around 2.8 recovered TCR RNA copies per cell were obtained by modeling, versus approximately 9 by digital PCR, implying a capture efficiency of roughly 32%. Spiked-in Jurkat TCR RNA equivalent to a single cell was reported to be detectable even among one million naive CD8 T cells. Spiked-in Jurkat TCR RNA (roughly 10 copies' worth), which is not part of the donor repertoire, was contained in the naive libraries. Identical TCR molecules sharing a barcode could cause highly expanded clone sizes to be underestimated.

For this clonotype: No antigen is known for it. Qualities for individual bases were not recorded, and no much larger clone is one base off.

Libraries of naive CD8 T cells were generated from roughly 20,000 to 1,000,000 sorted cells, with 10%, 30% or 50% of the purified RNA used. On a BD FACSAria II, naive CD8 T cells were FACS-sorted as CD8+CD4-CCR7+CD45RA+ and collected into RLT Plus buffer. Detection sensitivity was tested by spiking Jurkat RNA equal to about eleven TCR copies' worth into samples containing about 19,000-1,000,000 naive CD8 T cells. Enrichment of CD8 T cells was done with RosetteSep CD8+ T Cell Enrichment Cocktail plus Ficoll-Paque, and ACK red cell lysis came afterward. The library was built by means of PCR. The listed sequencing device is NextSeq 500. Preparation of bulk TCR libraries followed a previously described approach, with the TCR primers listed in Table S5. Total RNA was purified with the Qiagen AllPrep DNA/RNA kit. Before analysis, reads from multiple sequencing runs of the same library were pooled. Per the authors' processing: Reads were retained only if their TCR constant sequence matched exactly, and those retained reads were trimmed to 150 nt and grouped according to their 12-nt molecular barcodes. Reads in each barcode group were sub-clustered using a 15% Levenshtein threshold, and a quality-weighted consensus sequence was built for each RNA molecule. Non-functional sequences were discarded, and so were lower-count sequences lying one edit away from another sequence. Barcode sub-clusters with fewer than 20% of the maximum read count were removed, based on fitting two negative binomial distributions. The public reads were reprocessed in TCRdb via fastp at Q25 and MiXCR, keeping in-frame beta chains. Rows merge per CDR3 protein into single entries with the most common DNA and genes. The V and J calls, along with clone size, are taken from TCRdb and not from the paper's own processing. In this sample the table shows 97,000 or so distinct CDR3 sequences, about 35% of which occur a single time. Approximately 9.8% of the sample belongs to the ten largest clones.

V was cut back by 0 bases and J by 2 bases, leaving a gap of 14 bases between them. From cysteine to phenylalanine, the CDR3 is 18 amino acids long. Solely the CDR3 DNA is kept, with 54 bases framed from the first base. The germline V gene specifies MRHNA as CDR1 and SNTAGT as CDR2. The sequence derives from a human donor in good health. Some libraries in this study had Jurkat cell RNA spiked in. Sequenced material: naive CD8+ T cells from blood, with Jurkat cell RNA spiked in. Explained via the paper, the cell subset or site label denotes: FACS-sorted CD8+CD4-CCR7+CD45RA+ naive T cells. Here the chain combines TRBV6-4 and TRBJ2-6; the D gene cannot be resolved reliably. Here the CDR3 is given as CASSDSGTVVAGANVLTF. The DNA reads TGTGCCAGCAGTGACTCAGGTACAGTGGTTGCTGGGGCCAACGTCCTGACTTTC.